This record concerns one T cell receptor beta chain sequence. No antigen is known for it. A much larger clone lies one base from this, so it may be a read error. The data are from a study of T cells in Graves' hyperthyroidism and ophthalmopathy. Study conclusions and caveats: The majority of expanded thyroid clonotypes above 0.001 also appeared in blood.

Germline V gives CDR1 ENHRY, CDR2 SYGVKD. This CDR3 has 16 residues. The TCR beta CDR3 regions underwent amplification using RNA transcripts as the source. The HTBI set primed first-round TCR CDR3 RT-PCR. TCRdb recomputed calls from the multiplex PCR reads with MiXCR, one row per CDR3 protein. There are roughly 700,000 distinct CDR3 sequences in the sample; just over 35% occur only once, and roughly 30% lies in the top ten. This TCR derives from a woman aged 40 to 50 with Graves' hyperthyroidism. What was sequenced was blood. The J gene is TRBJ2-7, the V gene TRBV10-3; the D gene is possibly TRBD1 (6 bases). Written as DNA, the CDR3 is TGTGCCGTCAGTAGAAAACTAGGGGACACGTCCTACGAGCAGTACTTC. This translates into CAVSRKLGDTSYEQYF.